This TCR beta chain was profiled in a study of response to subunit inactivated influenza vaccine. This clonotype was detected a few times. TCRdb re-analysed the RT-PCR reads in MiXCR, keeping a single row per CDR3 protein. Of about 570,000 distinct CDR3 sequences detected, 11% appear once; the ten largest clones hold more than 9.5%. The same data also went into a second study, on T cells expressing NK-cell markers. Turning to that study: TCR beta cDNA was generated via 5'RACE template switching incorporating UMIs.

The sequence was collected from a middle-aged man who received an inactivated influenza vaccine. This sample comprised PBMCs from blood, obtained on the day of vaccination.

DNA for the CDR3: TGCGCCAGCAGCCAACTGGACAGGGCCCAAGAGACCCAGTACTTC. Translating it yields CASSQLDRAQETQYF. The rearrangement links TRBV4-3 to TRBJ2-5; 8 positions agree with TRBD1. This CDR3 region has 15 residues. Per the germline V gene, CDR1 is LGHNA and CDR2 is YSLEER. The ends lost 2 bases at V and 1 base at J; junction bases unmatched: 3.